A single TCR beta chain is shown here with its context. The data are from a study of T cell repertoires in cytomegalovirus infection. Whole-study context: Public TCR beta signature analysis indicated the presence of both CMV infection and matching HLA type.

Per the germline V gene, CDR1 is MDHEN and CDR2 is SYDVKM. The CDR3 is made up of 15 amino acids. V was trimmed by 3 bases and J by 5 bases, leaving 16 bases between them. One entry per CDR3 protein results from TCRdb running MiXCR on the reads. The sample has fewer than 250,000 distinct CDR3 sequences, 9% to 15% seen once; the top ten hold around 1.6%. The clonotype originates from a human donor in good health (CMV status not recorded). Some clones in this sample may be carry-over from other donors' samples. The sequenced sample was PBMCs. The rearrangement uses TRBV28 and TRBJ2-5, with D tentatively TRBD2 (5 bases). The CDR3 sequence is CASSLVAAGDETQYF. The CDR3 region has the DNA TGTGCCAGCAGTTTGGTCGCCGCGGGTGATGAGACCCAGTACTTC.